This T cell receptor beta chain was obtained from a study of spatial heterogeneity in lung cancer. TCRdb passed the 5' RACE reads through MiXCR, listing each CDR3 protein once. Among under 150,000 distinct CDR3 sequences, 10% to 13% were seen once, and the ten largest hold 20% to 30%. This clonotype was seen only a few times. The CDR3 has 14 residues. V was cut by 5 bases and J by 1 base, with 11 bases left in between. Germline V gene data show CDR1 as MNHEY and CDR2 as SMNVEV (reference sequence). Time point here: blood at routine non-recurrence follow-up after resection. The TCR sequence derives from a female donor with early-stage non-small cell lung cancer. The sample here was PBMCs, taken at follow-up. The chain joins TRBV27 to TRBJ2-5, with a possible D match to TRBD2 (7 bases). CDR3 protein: CASSLRGPQETQYF. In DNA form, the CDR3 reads TGTGCCAGCAGTCTGCGGGGGCCCCAAGAGACCCAGTACTTC.